This passage covers 2 T cell receptor beta chains from one sample sequenced in a study of T-cell reconstitution after alpha-beta-depleted transplantation in children. Study results and limitations: Most T-cell counts and diversity one year after the transplant came from T cells that were newly produced.

What these receptors recognize is not known. Unique molecular identifiers were incorporated into the prepared TCRbeta library. MiXCR, applied by TCRdb to the PCR reads, yields one record per CDR3 protein. The sample has 330,000 or so distinct CDR3 sequences; less than 9.5% are singletons. This sample comprised peripheral blood, obtained 360 days after TCRalphabeta/CD19-depleted stem cell transplant. The receptors shown here come from a female patient under 10 years old who had a stem cell transplant for Fanconi anemia, so the T cells may come from the graft donor.

This clonotype appeared many times. The chain uses TRBV10-3 and TRBJ2-1; TRBD2 matches 10 bases. V lost 4 bases and J lost 7; bases outside the gene matches: 4. The CDR3 extends over 14 amino acids. Germline-derived CDR1 and CDR2 are ENHRY and SYGVKD. CDR3 region: CAISALAGENEQFF. The CDR3 coding sequence is TGTGCCATCAGTGCCCTAGCGGGAGAGAATGAGCAGTTCTTC.

This clonotype was detected ten times or more. This chain links TRBV18 with TRBJ2-1, with 8 bases lining up with TRBD2. The trim removed 6 bases at V and 4 bases at J, leaving 8 bases unmatched. The CDR3 length is 15 residues. Germline V lookup: CDR1 KGHSH, CDR2 LQKENI. The CDR3 spells CASSFSGAPYNEQFF. The CDR3 DNA follows: TGTGCCAGCTCGTTTAGCGGGGCGCCGTACAATGAGCAGTTCTTC. Variable domain in full (rest from reference TRBV18 and TRBJ2-1): NAGVMQNPRHLVRRRGQEARLRCSPMKGHSHVYWYRQLPEEGLKFMVYLQKENIIDESGMPKERFSAEFPKEGPSILRIQQVVRGDSAAYFCASSFSGAPYNEQFFGPGTRLTVL.